This is a list of T cell receptor beta chains from one sample in a study of blood T cell repertoires in COVID-19. This table comes from immunoSEQ multiplex PCR, and its TCRdb copy is limited to in-frame clones, with some not included. The sample comprises approximately 210,000 clones, approximately 84% of which are singletons, and about 2% rests with the top ten. Input material: peripheral blood. The receptor source for this set is a man aged 35-49 years with active or convalescent COVID-19. CDR3s include the opening cysteine and the closing phenylalanine or tryptophan. Each record gives: clone size, V gene, J gene, D gene, CDR3 protein, CDR3 DNA. The D gene is left open where the match is weak. Rows may omit the clone size; those that give it use once, few, many or a size class.

clone size: .; V gene: TRBV18; J gene: TRBJ2-5; D gene: .; CDR3 protein: CASSIRLDQETQYF; CDR3 DNA: TGTGCCAGCTCAATTCGACTGGACCAAGAGACCCAGTACTTC
clone size: .; V gene: TRBV5-5; J gene: TRBJ2-7; D gene: .; CDR3 protein: CASSSSTGYSYEQYF; CDR3 DNA: TGTGCCAGCAGCTCTTCAACAGGGTACTCCTACGAGCAGTACTTC
clone size: .; V gene: TRBV28; J gene: TRBJ2-3; D gene: .; CDR3 protein: CASSFINGDFDTQYF; CDR3 DNA: TGTGCCAGCAGTTTCATTAATGGGGACTTCGATACGCAGTATTTT
clone size: .; V gene: TRBV3-1/TRBV3-2; J gene: TRBJ1-2; D gene: .; CDR3 protein: CASSQEQGIYGYTF; CDR3 DNA: TGTGCCAGCAGCCAAGAACAGGGAATTTATGGCTACACCTTC
clone size: few; V gene: TRBV11-1; J gene: TRBJ2-7; D gene: .; CDR3 protein: CASSRQTGSYEQYF; CDR3 DNA: TGTGCCAGCAGCCGTCAGACAGGTTCCTACGAGCAGTACTTC
clone size: .; V gene: TRBV11-2; J gene: TRBJ1-2; D gene: TRBD1; CDR3 protein: CASSLATGNFGYTF; CDR3 DNA: TGTGCCAGCAGCTTAGCGACAGGGAATTTTGGCTACACCTTC
clone size: .; V gene: TRBV19; J gene: TRBJ2-2; D gene: TRBD2; CDR3 protein: CASSNNRLGKTSDAYTGELFF; CDR3 DNA: TGTGCCAGTAGTAACAACCGCCTAGGAAAGACTAGCGACGCTTACACCGGGGAGCTGTTTTTT
clone size: few; V gene: TRBV9; J gene: TRBJ2-7; D gene: .; CDR3 protein: CASSPRDYSYEQYF; CDR3 DNA: TGTGCCAGCAGCCCCAGGGATTACTCCTACGAGCAGTACTTC
clone size: .; V gene: TRBV4-1; J gene: TRBJ2-5; D gene: .; CDR3 protein: CASSQDWGVQETQYF; CDR3 DNA: TGCGCCAGCAGCCAAGATTGGGGGGTCCAGGAGACCCAGTACTTC
clone size: .; V gene: TRBV11-2; J gene: TRBJ1-1; D gene: .; CDR3 protein: CASSFGVKAFF; CDR3 DNA: TGTGCCAGCAGCTTCGGGGTGAAGGCTTTCTTT
clone size: few; V gene: TRBV30; J gene: TRBJ2-2; D gene: TRBD1; CDR3 protein: CAWSLTGGLGTGELFF; CDR3 DNA: TGTGCCTGGAGTCTTACAGGGGGCCTGGGGACCGGGGAGCTGTTTTTT
clone size: .; V gene: TRBV6-1; J gene: TRBJ2-7; D gene: TRBD2; CDR3 protein: CASSEAFSGTSGSYEQYF; CDR3 DNA: TGTGCCAGCAGTGAAGCATTCTCCGGGACTAGCGGATCCTACGAGCAGTACTTC
clone size: .; V gene: TRBV2; J gene: TRBJ2-5; D gene: TRBD2; CDR3 protein: CASSSSGQETQYF; CDR3 DNA: TGTGCCAGCAGTTCTAGCGGACAAGAGACCCAGTACTTC
clone size: .; V gene: TRBV28; J gene: TRBJ2-5; D gene: TRBD1; CDR3 protein: CASSDRGRGEETQYF; CDR3 DNA: TGTGCCAGCAGCGACAGGGGTCGAGGAGAAGAGACCCAGTACTTC
clone size: .; V gene: TRBV5-1; J gene: TRBJ2-1; D gene: TRBD1; CDR3 protein: CASRTQGAGNEQFF; CDR3 DNA: TGCGCCAGCAGGACCCAGGGGGCGGGAAATGAGCAGTTCTTC
clone size: .; V gene: TRBV9; J gene: TRBJ2-7; D gene: .; CDR3 protein: CASSVASSSYEQYF; CDR3 DNA: TGTGCCAGCAGCGTAGCGTCCAGCTCCTACGAGCAGTACTTC
clone size: .; V gene: TRBV16; J gene: TRBJ1-1; D gene: .; CDR3 protein: CASRGGMNTEAFF; CDR3 DNA: TGTGCCAGCCGGGGGGGCATGAACACTGAAGCTTTCTTT